Listed below are T cell receptor beta chains from one sample, sequenced in a study of cytomegalovirus exposure and HLA in healthy donors. Using immunoSEQ multiplex PCR, the repertoire was profiled, and TCRdb retains in-frame clones only, with some absent. The table has about 83,000 clones, approximately 96% seen once. The sample was PBMCs. These receptors were obtained from a woman younger than 35 in good health and CMV-seronegative. Both conserved end residues are part of each CDR3. Fields, in order: D gene, J gene, clone size, V gene, CDR3 DNA, CDR3 protein. The D gene is left open where the match is weak. Where a row states a size, it is once, few, many or the class of an expanded clone; other rows omit it.

D gene: .
J gene: TRBJ2-1
clone size: .
V gene: TRBV5-4
CDR3 DNA: TGTGCCAGCAGCCGGGGGTTCGATGAGCAGTTCTTC
CDR3 protein: CASSRGFDEQFF

D gene: .
J gene: TRBJ1-3
clone size: once
V gene: TRBV11-2
CDR3 DNA: TGTGCCAGCAGCATAAATGTCCCCTCTGGAAACACCATATATTTT
CDR3 protein: CASSINVPSGNTIYF

D gene: TRBD2
J gene: TRBJ2-3
clone size: .
V gene: TRBV11-2
CDR3 DNA: TGTGCCAGCAGCTCTATAGCGGGACCACGTTCGGGCACAGATACGCAGTATTTT
CDR3 protein: CASSSIAGPRSGTDTQYF

D gene: .
J gene: TRBJ2-7
clone size: .
V gene: TRBV11-2
CDR3 DNA: TGTGCCAGCACCTATGCGGTGATTAGCGGCTCCTACGAGCAGTACTTC
CDR3 protein: CASTYAVISGSYEQYF

D gene: .
J gene: TRBJ2-6
clone size: .
V gene: TRBV7-9
CDR3 DNA: TGTGCCAGCAGCTTTATCGGCGGCTCTGGGGCCAACGTCCTGACTTTC
CDR3 protein: CASSFIGGSGANVLTF

D gene: .
J gene: TRBJ1-5
clone size: .
V gene: TRBV7-9
CDR3 DNA: TGTGCCAGCAGCCCCTCTGGAGGACAGCCCCAGCATTTT
CDR3 protein: CASSPSGGQPQHF

D gene: .
J gene: TRBJ1-1
clone size: .
V gene: TRBV27
CDR3 DNA: TGTGCCAGCAGTTTAGGAGAGGGCTTCACTGAAGCTTTCTTT
CDR3 protein: CASSLGEGFTEAFF

D gene: TRBD1
J gene: TRBJ1-2
clone size: once
V gene: TRBV28
CDR3 DNA: TGTGCCAGCAGGCATGCCGACAGGGGGCCGGGCTATGGCTACACCTTC
CDR3 protein: CASRHADRGPGYGYTF

D gene: .
J gene: TRBJ1-2
clone size: .
V gene: TRBV7-9
CDR3 DNA: TGTGCCAGCAGGGATCCCGTAAGAGGTCCCTCGGCTGGCTACACCTTC
CDR3 protein: CASRDPVRGPSAGYTF

D gene: TRBD1
J gene: TRBJ2-5
clone size: .
V gene: TRBV18
CDR3 DNA: TGTGCCAGCTCACCAGAGGACAGGGGGACCCAGTACTTC
CDR3 protein: CASSPEDRGTQYF

D gene: TRBD2
J gene: TRBJ2-1
clone size: .
V gene: TRBV9
CDR3 DNA: TGTGCCAGCAGCGTAGATCGGCGTGGCGGGAGGGCAGATGAGCAGTTCTTC
CDR3 protein: CASSVDRRGGRADEQFF

D gene: .
J gene: TRBJ1-2
clone size: .
V gene: TRBV11-2
CDR3 DNA: TGTGCCAGCAGCCCGCGGGAGGGGCGGAGGCCCTATGGCTACACCTTC
CDR3 protein: CASSPREGRRPYGYTF

D gene: .
J gene: TRBJ2-2
clone size: .
V gene: TRBV29-1
CDR3 DNA: TGCAGCGTTCCCGATGGTAGGGGCACCGGGGAGCTGTTTTTT
CDR3 protein: CSVPDGRGTGELFF

D gene: .
J gene: TRBJ1-3
clone size: .
V gene: TRBV6-1
CDR3 DNA: TGTGCCAGCAGTGCCCCGCGGTCTAATTCTGGAAACACCATATATTTT
CDR3 protein: CASSAPRSNSGNTIYF

D gene: .
J gene: TRBJ1-5
clone size: .
V gene: TRBV30
CDR3 DNA: TGTGCCTGGCGACCGCCAGGATTAAATCAGCCCCAGCATTTT
CDR3 protein: CAWRPPGLNQPQHF

D gene: TRBD2
J gene: TRBJ2-3
clone size: .
V gene: TRBV9
CDR3 DNA: TGTGCCAGCAGCTTCGGACTAGCGGGAGAGACAGATACGCAGTATTTT
CDR3 protein: CASSFGLAGETDTQYF

D gene: .
J gene: TRBJ1-1
clone size: .
V gene: TRBV7-2
CDR3 DNA: TGTGCCAGCAGCTACGGACAGCAAGCTTTCTTT
CDR3 protein: CASSYGQQAFF

D gene: .
J gene: TRBJ1-6
clone size: .
V gene: TRBV6-5
CDR3 DNA: TGTGCCAGCACCTCTCCCCGTACGATCGGGTCACCCCTCCACTTT
CDR3 protein: CASTSPRTIGSPLHF

D gene: .
J gene: TRBJ1-2
clone size: .
V gene: TRBV11-2
CDR3 DNA: TGTGCCAGCAGCTTATTTCCCCTAGAGGCCCTATGGAAGGGCTACACCTTC
CDR3 protein: CASSLFPLEALWKGYTF